This T cell receptor (beta chain) came from a study of control samples from healthy donors and cancer patients. V lost 8 bases and J lost 4; bases outside the gene matches: 9. Germline CDR1 and CDR2: SEHNR and FQNEAQ (reference sequence). The CDR3 loop spans 15 amino acids. Sequencing was performed with immunoSEQ multiplex PCR; in TCRdb, only in-frame clones are kept and a portion is missing. The sample lists around 150,000 clones; roughly 89% were seen once. The sequencing input was blood. V is TRBV7-9 and J is TRBJ2-5, with 11 bases lining up with TRBD2. This clonotype was obtained from a man aged 25-45 years in good health. CDR3 nucleotide sequence: TGTGCCAGCTCGGGGATACTAGCGGGAGTAGAGACCCAGTACTTC. It translates to CASSGILAGVETQYF. Supplemented by reference TRBV7-9 and TRBJ2-5, the full variable domain reads DTGVSQNPRHKITKRGQNVTFRCDPISEHNRLYWYRQTLGQGPEFLTYFQNEAQLEKSRLLSDRFSAERPKGSFSTLEIQRTEQGDSAMYLCASSGILAGVETQYFGPGTRLLVL.